This T cell receptor beta chain originates from a study of cytomegalovirus exposure and HLA in healthy donors. Findings of the study overall: The dataset shows that most TCR sequences were rare, while some public TCRs occurred in many donors. Later genetic work tied a missense DCLRE1C variant to beta-chain V and J trimming.

Unmatched junction bases numbered 7, after V lost 2 bases and J lost 5 bases. The CDR3 spans 14 residues. Germline V gene data show CDR1 as SGHRS and CDR2 as YFSETQ. For this clone: The antigen remains undetermined.

The PCR made use of 60 Vbeta and 13 Jbeta primers. The protocol was immunoSEQ multiplex PCR, while the TCRdb copy is restricted to in-frame clones and leaves out a portion. The top ten clones hold more than 4% of a sample with 130,000 to 150,000 clones, about 72% of them seen once. The origin of this receptor is a man aged 55 to 70 in good health and CMV-seronegative. Sequenced sample: PBMCs. The V call is TRBV5-1, the J call TRBJ2-7, with 7 bases matching TRBD2. CDR3 in DNA: TGCGCCAGCAGCTTAGGAGGGGAGGGCGACGAGCAGTACTTC. It is translated as CASSLGGEGDEQYF.